A few counts support the clone carrying this TCR beta chain. Antigen unknown. MiXCR was run by TCRdb on the RT-PCR reads, yielding one entry per CDR3 protein. The data show 700,000 to 900,000 distinct CDR3 sequences, less than 25% seen once. V was cut by 0 bases and J by 5 bases, with 13 bases left in between. The CDR3 loop spans 15 amino acids. The germline gives CDR1 LGHNA, CDR2 YSLEER. The sample comes from a study of response to subunit inactivated influenza vaccine. The study, taken as a whole, reports: With each seasonal influenza vaccination, the authors suggested, few new T cells are recruited.

V is TRBV4-3 and J is TRBJ2-5, with unresolved D. The starting material was PBMCs from blood, obtained 4 to 6 days after vaccination. This receptor was obtained from a man aged 45-60 years who received an inactivated influenza vaccine. The CDR3 sequence: CASSQDQGFGETQYF. The CDR3 DNA follows: TGCGCCAGCAGCCAAGATCAAGGTTTCGGGGAGACCCAGTACTTC.